This T cell receptor (beta chain) derives from a study of T-cell reconstitution after alpha-beta-depleted transplantation in children. A TCRbeta library incorporating unique molecular identifiers was prepared. TCRdb re-called the PCR reads with MiXCR, one entry per CDR3 protein. The data contain some 490,000 distinct CDR3 sequences, around an eighth of them singletons. V lost 3 bases and J lost 4, with 21 bases in between. The CDR3 has 17 amino acids. Germline V gives CDR1 MGHRA, CDR2 YSYEKL. Source: PBMCs from the stem cell graft donor, taken from the stem cell graft. The rearrangement links TRBV4-1 to TRBJ1-1, with TRBD1 as a possible D gene (6 bases). This receptor was taken from a human donor who donated a stem cell graft to a child with combined immunodeficiency. CDR3 sequence (DNA): TGCGCCAGCAGCCAGTCATTAACAGGGATAGAGATCACTGAAGCTTTCTTT. This translates into CASSQSLTGIEITEAFF.